These T cell receptor beta chains were read from a single sample in a study of OX40 agonist ivuxolimab in advanced cancers. Repertoires were generated with immunoSEQ multiplex PCR, while TCRdb's copy carries only in-frame clones and drops some. The sample records some 70,000 clones, around nine tenths being singletons. Sequenced here: CD4+ or CD8+ T cells sorted from blood, sampled in a trial of the OX40 agonist ivuxolimab. The receptors were sampled from an adult with an advanced solid tumor such as melanoma, head and neck, liver or kidney cancer. Both conserved end residues are part of each CDR3. D genes are given only for firm matches. Some rows mark clone size as missing; the rest say once, few, many or name a class of expanded clone.

clone size	J gene	V gene	D gene	CDR3 protein	CDR3 DNA
NA	TRBJ2-5	TRBV7-7	NA	CASSPQTGRLETQYF	TGTGCCAGCAGCCCCCAGACAGGGAGGCTCGAGACCCAGTACTTC
once	TRBJ2-1	TRBV19	NA	CASSISSARNEQFF	TGTGCCAGTAGTATAAGTTCCGCCAGAAATGAGCAGTTCTTC
NA	TRBJ2-7	TRBV18	NA	CASSPTQFYEQYF	TGTGCCAGCTCACCAACACAGTTCTACGAGCAGTACTTC
few	TRBJ2-1	TRBV7-2	TRBD2	CASSLEGTSGRFYNEQFF	TGTGCCAGCAGCTTAGAAGGGACTAGCGGTCGGTTCTACAATGAGCAGTTCTTC
NA	TRBJ1-1	TRBV10-1	NA	CASSSTGMNTEAFF	TGCGCCAGCAGTTCGACAGGCATGAACACTGAAGCTTTCTTT
NA	TRBJ1-5	TRBV28	TRBD1	CASSPRDRAYQPQHF	TGTGCCAGCAGTCCGCGGGACAGGGCATATCAGCCCCAGCATTTT
NA	TRBJ2-3	TRBV7-2	TRBD2	CASSSTGGSAITDTQYF	TGTGCCAGCAGCTCAACGGGGGGGAGCGCCATCACAGATACGCAGTATTTT
NA	TRBJ2-1	TRBV6-1	NA	CASSVTSEQFF	TGTGCCAGCAGTGTGACCAGTGAGCAGTTCTTC
once	TRBJ2-7	TRBV7-2	NA	CASSQDSTVSYEQYF	TGTGCCAGCAGCCAGGACTCAACAGTCTCCTACGAGCAGTACTTC
NA	TRBJ2-7	TRBV20-1	NA	CSAVLWEQYF	TGCAGTGCTGTCCTCTGGGAGCAGTACTTC
NA	TRBJ2-1	TRBV5-1	NA	CASSLGGGRVSYNEQFF	TGCGCCAGCAGCTTGGGCGGAGGTCGGGTCTCCTACAATGAGCAGTTCTTC
NA	TRBJ2-7	TRBV12-5	NA	CASGLGGTPSSYEQYF	TGTGCTAGTGGTTTGGGCGGGACACCATCATCCTACGAGCAGTACTTC
NA	TRBJ2-7	TRBV19	TRBD1	CASSKTGEAIYEQYF	TGTGCCAGTAGTAAGACAGGGGAGGCGATTTACGAGCAGTACTTC
NA	TRBJ1-4	TRBV6-5	NA	CASRQGSNEKLFF	TGTGCCAGCAGGCAGGGGAGTAATGAAAAACTGTTTTTT
NA	TRBJ1-2	TRBV30	NA	CAWSEGRDYGYTF	TGTGCCTGGAGTGAGGGGAGAGACTATGGCTACACCTTC